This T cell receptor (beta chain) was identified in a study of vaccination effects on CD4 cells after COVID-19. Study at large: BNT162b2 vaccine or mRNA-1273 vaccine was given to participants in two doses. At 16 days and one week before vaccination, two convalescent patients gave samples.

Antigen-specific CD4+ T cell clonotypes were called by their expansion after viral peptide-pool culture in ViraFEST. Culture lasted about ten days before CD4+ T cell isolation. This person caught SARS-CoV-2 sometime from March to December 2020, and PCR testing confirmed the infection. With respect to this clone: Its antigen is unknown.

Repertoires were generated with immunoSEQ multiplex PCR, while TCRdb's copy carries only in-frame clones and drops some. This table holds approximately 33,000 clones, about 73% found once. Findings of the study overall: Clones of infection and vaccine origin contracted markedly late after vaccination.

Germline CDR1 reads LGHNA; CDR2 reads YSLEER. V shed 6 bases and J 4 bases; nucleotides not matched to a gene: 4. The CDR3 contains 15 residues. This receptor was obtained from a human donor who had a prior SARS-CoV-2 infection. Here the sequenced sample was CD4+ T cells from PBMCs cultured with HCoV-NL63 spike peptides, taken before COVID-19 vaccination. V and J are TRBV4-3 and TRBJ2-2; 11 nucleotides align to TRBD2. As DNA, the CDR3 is TGCGCCAGCAGTCCACTAGCGGGAGTCACCGGGGAGCTGTTTTTT. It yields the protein CASSPLAGVTGELFF.